A selection of T cell receptor beta chains follows, all from one sample in a study of low-dose radiotherapy and immunotherapy resistance in tumors. TCRdb called the reads again in MiXCR, with one record for every CDR3 protein. This table holds fewer than 60,000 distinct CDR3 sequences, about 11% found once. The input for sequencing was PBMCs, taken before treatment. All receptors come from a female donor with ovarian cancer. CDR3s include the opening cysteine and the closing phenylalanine or tryptophan. The D gene is left open where the match is weak. Some rows mark clone size as missing; the rest say once, few, many or name a class of expanded clone.

abundance	v_gene	j_gene	d_gene	len	CDR3aa	CDR3nt
many	TRBV5-1	TRBJ2-5	TRBD1	15	CASSIGQGTGETQYF	TGCGCCAGCAGCATCGGACAGGGGACCGGTGAGACCCAGTACTTC
many	TRBV28	TRBJ1-1	-	16	CASSSPQRVGSTEAFF	TGTGCCAGCAGTTCCCCGCAGAGAGTGGGTAGTACTGAAGCTTTCTTT
many	TRBV19	TRBJ1-5	TRBD1	14	CASRGTGRNQPQHF	TGTGCCAGTAGGGGGACAGGCCGTAATCAGCCCCAGCATTTT
many	TRBV6-6	TRBJ1-1	TRBD1	13	CASSTRGHTEAFF	TGTGCCAGCAGTACCAGGGGGCACACTGAAGCTTTCTTT
many	TRBV18	TRBJ2-5	-	14	CASSPGGLRETQYF	TGTGCCAGCTCACCTGGGGGATTACGAGAGACCCAGTACTTC
many	TRBV7-2	TRBJ1-1	-	13	CASSLSEYTEAFF	TGTGCCAGCAGCTTATCGGAGTACACTGAAGCTTTCTTT
many	TRBV9	TRBJ1-3	-	16	CASSPGTLGAGNTIYF	TGTGCCAGCAGCCCCGGGACGCTGGGGGCTGGAAACACCATATATTTT
many	TRBV5-1	TRBJ2-4	TRBD2	16	CASSFGRASAKNIQYF	TGCGCCAGCAGCTTTGGGAGGGCTTCAGCCAAAAACATTCAGTACTTC
many	TRBV6-2/TRBV6-3	TRBJ2-3	-	17	CASSYSRLAGMVDTQYF	TGTGCCAGCAGTTACTCGAGGCTAGCCGGTATGGTAGATACGCAGTATTTT
many	TRBV20-1	TRBJ2-3	TRBD2	18	CSAKADLGLAGVTDTQYF	TGCAGTGCTAAGGCCGACTTAGGGCTAGCGGGGGTCACAGATACGCAGTATTTT
many	TRBV4-1	TRBJ2-1	TRBD2	17	CASRGGLTSGRAGEQFF	TGCGCCAGCAGGGGGGGACTGACTAGCGGGAGGGCCGGGGAGCAGTTCTTC
many	TRBV6-5	TRBJ1-1	TRBD1	11	CASSLQGATFF	TGTGCCAGCAGTTTACAGGGGGCAACTTTCTTT
many	TRBV4-1	TRBJ2-3	TRBD2	13	CASTSGSTDTQYF	TGCGCCAGCACTAGCGGAAGCACAGATACGCAGTATTTT
many	TRBV12-3/TRBV12-4	TRBJ2-1	-	14	CASSPGNSYNEQFF	TGTGCCAGCAGTCCAGGCAACTCCTACAATGAGCAGTTCTTC
many	TRBV2	TRBJ2-7	-	14	CASSTYGPGYEQYF	TGTGCCAGCAGTACCTACGGGCCGGGGTACGAGCAGTACTTC
many	TRBV29-1	TRBJ2-3	-	15	CSAKRDPPATDTQYF	TGCAGCGCTAAACGGGACCCACCAGCCACAGATACGCAGTATTTT
few	TRBV28	TRBJ2-7	-	12	CASISGLGEQYF	TGTGCCAGCATTAGCGGCTTAGGGGAGCAGTACTTC
many	TRBV9	TRBJ1-1	-	19	CASGVGLAGQSGQNTEAFF	TGTGCCAGCGGCGTCGGTCTAGCAGGGCAAAGTGGGCAGAACACTGAAGCTTTCTTT
many	TRBV29-1	TRBJ2-1	TRBD2	13	CSVALGGRNEQFF	TGCAGCGTCGCCCTCGGCGGGAGGAATGAGCAGTTCTTC
many	TRBV4-2	TRBJ2-2	-	13	CASSQDGEGELFF	TGTGCCAGCAGCCAAGACGGTGAAGGGGAGCTGTTTTTT
many	TRBV25-1	TRBJ2-2	TRBD2	17	CASSPRGLAVNTGELFF	TGTGCCAGCAGTCCCCGGGGACTAGCGGTGAACACCGGGGAGCTGTTTTTT
many	TRBV7-8	TRBJ1-1	TRBD1	16	CASSLRGGGMDTEAFF	TGTGCCAGCAGCCTGAGGGGAGGGGGCATGGACACTGAAGCTTTCTTT
many	TRBV6-2/TRBV6-3	TRBJ1-5	TRBD1	20	CASSYSLVVVTGVNFQPQHF	TGTGCCAGCAGTTACTCTCTTGTTGTGGTAACAGGGGTTAACTTTCAGCCCCAGCATTTT
many	TRBV29-1	TRBJ2-1	-	13	CSGSLGSYNEQFF	TGCAGCGGGTCGCTCGGGTCCTACAATGAGCAGTTCTTC
many	TRBV11-3	TRBJ2-7	-	11	CASSARHEQYF	TGTGCCAGCAGCGCGAGGCACGAGCAGTACTTC
many	TRBV20-1	TRBJ2-6	-	16	CSARGGLRSGANVLTF	TGCAGTGCTAGAGGGGGACTCCGCTCTGGGGCCAACGTCCTGACTTTC
many	TRBV5-6	TRBJ2-6	-	17	CASSLGEGRRGANVLTF	TGTGCCAGCAGCTTGGGAGAGGGACGGAGAGGGGCCAACGTCCTGACTTTC
many	TRBV9	TRBJ2-5	TRBD2	14	CASSRRGGLETQYF	TGTGCCAGCAGCCGGCGGGGGGGGCTGGAGACCCAGTACTTC
few	TRBV15	TRBJ2-3	-	15	CATSRGGPGTDTQYF	TGTGCCACCAGCAGAGGGGGGCCCGGGACAGATACGCAGTATTTT
many	TRBV28	TRBJ1-2	-	13	CASSYRTLYGYTF	TGTGCCAGCAGTTACAGGACTCTCTATGGCTACACCTTC
many	TRBV6-1	TRBJ2-1	-	11	CASSKNNEQFF	TGTGCCAGCAGCAAAAACAATGAGCAGTTCTTC
-	TRBV13	TRBJ1-1	-	14	CASSLRMANTEAFF	TGTGCCAGCAGCCTCAGGATGGCGAACACTGAAGCTTTCTTT
-	TRBV6-6	TRBJ1-6	-	17	CASSYSMGRISGSPLHF	TGTGCCAGCAGTTACTCGATGGGTAGGATATCGGGTTCACCCCTCCACTTT
many	TRBV4-1	TRBJ2-2	TRBD2	16	CASSQRAGGNTGELFF	TGCGCCAGCAGCCAGAGAGCGGGAGGGAACACCGGGGAGCTGTTTTTT
few	TRBV20-1	TRBJ1-1	TRBD1	15	CSARGGRGSNTEAFF	TGCAGTGCTAGAGGGGGCAGGGGGTCCAACACTGAAGCTTTCTTT
many	TRBV2	TRBJ2-7	-	12	CASSGNSYEQYF	TGTGCCAGCAGTGGAAACAGCTACGAGCAGTACTTC
many	TRBV19	TRBJ1-5	-	14	CASSMGVPNQPQHF	TGTGCCAGTAGTATGGGGGTCCCCAATCAGCCCCAGCATTTT
many	TRBV7-3	TRBJ2-7	-	15	CASSLTSAGYYEQYF	TGTGCCAGCAGCTTAACTAGCGCCGGTTACTACGAGCAGTACTTC
many	TRBV6-5	TRBJ2-1	TRBD2	17	CASSFLRLAGAYNEQFF	TGTGCCAGCAGTTTCCTTCGACTAGCGGGAGCCTACAATGAGCAGTTCTTC
many	TRBV28	TRBJ2-7	-	13	CASSLSDVFGNSF	TGTGCCAGCAGTTTATCCGATGTATTTGGCAATTCCTTC
many	TRBV12-3/TRBV12-4	TRBJ2-7	-	15	CASTYSGSSSYEQYF	TGTGCCAGCACCTACAGCGGGTCAAGCTCCTACGAGCAGTACTTC
many	TRBV18	TRBJ1-5	TRBD1	14	CASSPPGQPQPQHF	TGTGCCAGCTCACCACCGGGACAGCCTCAGCCCCAGCATTTT
many	TRBV7-9	TRBJ2-4	-	15	CASSFQQGDKNIQYF	TGTGCCAGCAGCTTTCAACAGGGCGACAAAAACATTCAGTACTTC
-	TRBV5-3	TRBJ2-7	TRBD2	15	CASRAGLAGNYEQYF	TGTGCCAGCAGGGCGGGACTAGCGGGGAACTACGAGCAGTACTTC
many	TRBV10-1	TRBJ2-3	-	13	CASSESATDTQYF	TGCGCCAGCAGTGAATCGGCGACCGATACGCAGTATTTT
many	TRBV21-1	TRBJ1-6	-	17	CASSPRTSIRYNSPLHF	TGTGCCAGCAGCCCCCGGACTAGCATACGGTATAATTCACCCCTCCACTTT
many	TRBV19	TRBJ1-6	TRBD1	15	CASSPNRGRNSPLHF	TGTGCCAGTAGTCCTAACAGGGGAAGGAATTCACCCCTCCACTTT
many	TRBV2	TRBJ2-3	-	12	CASSRLTDTQYF	TGTGCCAGCAGTCGCCTCACAGATACGCAGTATTTT
many	TRBV30	TRBJ2-7	TRBD2	15	CAWSKGLAGIYEQYF	TGTGCCTGGAGTAAGGGGCTAGCGGGCATCTACGAGCAGTACTTC
few	TRBV5-1	TRBJ2-2	-	18	CASSTPRTGGEGGELFFF	-
many	TRBV5-5	TRBJ2-3	-	16	CASSEYRDPMADTQYF	TGTGCCAGCAGCGAGTACCGGGACCCGATGGCAGATACGCAGTATTTT
many	TRBV5-5	TRBJ2-3	-	15	CASSLGGDGTDTQYF	TGTGCCAGCAGCTTGGGGGGAGACGGCACAGATACGCAGTATTTT